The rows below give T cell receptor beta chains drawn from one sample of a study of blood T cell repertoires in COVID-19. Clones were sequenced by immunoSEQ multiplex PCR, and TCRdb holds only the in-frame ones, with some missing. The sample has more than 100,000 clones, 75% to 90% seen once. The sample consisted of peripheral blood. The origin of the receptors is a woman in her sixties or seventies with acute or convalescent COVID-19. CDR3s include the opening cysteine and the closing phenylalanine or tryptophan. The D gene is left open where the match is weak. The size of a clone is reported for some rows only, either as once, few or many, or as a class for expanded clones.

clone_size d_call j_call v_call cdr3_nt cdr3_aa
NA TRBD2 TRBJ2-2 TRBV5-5 TGTGCCAGCAGCTTGTACGGGGGGACCGGGGAGCTGTTTTTT CASSLYGGTGELFF
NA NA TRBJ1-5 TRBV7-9 TGTGCCAGCAGCTTTGTTGGGCAGGGCAATCAGCCCCAGCATTTT CASSFVGQGNQPQHF
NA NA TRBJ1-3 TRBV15 TGTGCCACCTTGGGCCTCTCTGGAAACACCATATATTTT CATLGLSGNTIYF
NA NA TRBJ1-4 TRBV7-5 TGTGTCAGAAGCTCAGGGGTCTCGGCTAATGAAAAACTGTTTTTT CVRSSGVSANEKLFF
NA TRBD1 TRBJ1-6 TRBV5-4 TGTGCCAGCCGAGGGATTGGAGGACAGGGTAATTCACCCCTCCACTTT CASRGIGGQGNSPLHF
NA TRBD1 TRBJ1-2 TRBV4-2 TGTGCCAGCAGCCAAGATGACAGGGGGGTCTATGGCTACACCTTC CASSQDDRGVYGYTF
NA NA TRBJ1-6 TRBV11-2 TGTGCCAGCAGTTTACTCACGGGATTGAGGCCACCCCTCCACTTT CASSLLTGLRPPLHF
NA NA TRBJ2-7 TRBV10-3 TGTGCCTCCTCCCCCAGGAACCCCTACGAGCAGTACTTC CASSPRNPYEQYF
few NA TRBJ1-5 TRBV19 TGTGCCAGTAGCTACCGCTCGGCAGGGGAAGGTAGCAATCAGCCCCAGCATTTT CASSYRSAGEGSNQPQHF
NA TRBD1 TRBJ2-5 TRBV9 TGTGCCAGCAGCGTAGCTACTATGGGCAGGGGGCTAGAGACCCAGTACTTC CASSVATMGRGLETQYF
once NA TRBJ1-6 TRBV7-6 TGTGCCAGCAGCCTTCAGGGATCCTATAATTCACCCCTCCACTTT CASSLQGSYNSPLHF
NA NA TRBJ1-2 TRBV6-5 TGTGCCAGCAGTTCTTGGGGGCAACGGAACTATGGCTACACCTTC CASSSWGQRNYGYTF
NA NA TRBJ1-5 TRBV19 TGTGCCAGTAGTATCTCGTCCGGGATAGGAGGACAGCCCCAGCATTTT CASSISSGIGGQPQHF
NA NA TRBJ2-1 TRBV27 TGTGCCAGCAGTTCCCGCCGGAGGGAAAGCTCCTACAATGAGCAGTTCTTC CASSSRRRESSYNEQFF
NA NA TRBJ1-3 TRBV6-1 TGTGCCAGCAGTGAAGCCGGGGGTAGGGGAAACACCATATATTTT CASSEAGGRGNTIYF
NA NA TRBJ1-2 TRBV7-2 TGTGCCAGCAGCCTTCAGGGGATCGGTGGCTACACCTTC CASSLQGIGGYTF
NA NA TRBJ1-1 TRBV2 TGTGCCAGTAAACAGATTTCCATGAACACTGAAGCTTTCTTT CASKQISMNTEAFF
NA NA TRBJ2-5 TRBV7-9 TGTGCCAGCAGCTCCGGTGGAGGCACTAAAGAGACCCAGTACTTC CASSSGGGTKETQYF
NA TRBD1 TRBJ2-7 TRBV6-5 TGTGCCAGCAGCCGGGACAGCTTATACTACGAGCAGTACTTC CASSRDSLYYEQYF
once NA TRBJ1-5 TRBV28 TGTGCCAGCAGTGGAGGGTTTCAGCCCCAGCATTTT CASSGGFQPQHF
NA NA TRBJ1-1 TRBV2 TGTGCCAGCAGTGACACCTATGGCGGAGCTTTCTTT CASSDTYGGAFF
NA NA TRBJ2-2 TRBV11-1 TGTGCCAGCAGCTTAGCTTGGGGGGACCGGGAGCTGTTTTTT CASSLAWGDRELFF
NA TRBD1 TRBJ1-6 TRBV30 TGTGCCTGGAGTGTATCAGGGGGCATCAATTCACCCCTCCACTTT CAWSVSGGINSPLHF
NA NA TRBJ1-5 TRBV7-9 TGTGCCAGCAGCTTAGCCAGGGCGGATCAGCCCCAGCATTTT CASSLARADQPQHF
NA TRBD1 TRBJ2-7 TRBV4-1 TGCGCCAGCAGCCAAGTAGGGACAGGTACCTACGAGCAGTACTTC CASSQVGTGTYEQYF
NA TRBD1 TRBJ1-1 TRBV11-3 TGTGCCAGCAGCTCGTTGACAGGGGACACTGAAGCTTTCTTT CASSSLTGDTEAFF
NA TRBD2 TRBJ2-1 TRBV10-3 TGTGCCATCAGTGGTCTAGCGGGGGGGCTCTCCTACAATGAGCAGTTCTTC CAISGLAGGLSYNEQFF
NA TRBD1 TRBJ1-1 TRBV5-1 TGCGCCAGCAGCCAACAAGGACAGGGGGACACTGAAGCTTTCTTT CASSQQGQGDTEAFF
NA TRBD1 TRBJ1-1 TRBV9 TGTGCCAGCAGCTTACAGGGGCACACTGAAGCTTTCTTT CASSLQGHTEAFF
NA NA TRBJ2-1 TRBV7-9 TGTGCCAGCAGCCTACCCCGGGGGCTAGCGGAGGCCGGCGAGCAGTTCTTC CASSLPRGLAEAGEQFF
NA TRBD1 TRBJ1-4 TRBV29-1 TGCAGCGCCAGGGGGGATCAGGGTGAACCGGAAAAACTGTTTTTT CSARGDQGEPEKLFF
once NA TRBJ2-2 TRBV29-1 TGCAGCGCTCGGGAGCAGGAGTTGTTTTTT CSAREQELFF
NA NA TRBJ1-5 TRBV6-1 TGTGCCAGCAGTGAGGGGGGGGGTTACCAGCCCCAGCATTTT CASSEGGGYQPQHF
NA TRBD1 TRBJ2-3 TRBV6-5 TGTGCCAGCAGCAACAGGGGGCCTAGCACAGATACGCAGTATTTT CASSNRGPSTDTQYF
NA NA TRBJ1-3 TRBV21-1 TGTGCCAGCAGCAAAGCGCGGAGGGTGCAACTCTCTGGAAACACCATATATTTT CASSKARRVQLSGNTIYF
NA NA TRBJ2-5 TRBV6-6 TGTGCCAGCAGTTACTCGAGAGGAGAGACCCAGTACTTC CASSYSRGETQYF